This T cell receptor (beta chain) originates from a study of blood T cell repertoires in COVID-19. Study summary: Sites across the United States, Italy and Spain contributed samples from acute and convalescent COVID-19. T cells, B-cell-depleted T cells, or PBMCs provided the cDNA or gDNA that served as material.

V shed 0 bases and J shed 0 bases, with 11 bases lying between them. The CDR3 length is 16 residues. CDR1 LGHNA and CDR2 YSLEER come from the germline V gene. Study processing details: From reference gene primer amplification, estimates of nucleated cell counts were derived. Generated by immunoSEQ multiplex PCR, the TCRdb table keeps only in-frame clones and is missing some. The DNA gave D and trimming, while V, J and clone size come from that table. The sample holds roughly 120,000 clones, around four fifths seen once. The specimen sequenced was peripheral blood. J is TRBJ1-1 and V is TRBV4-3; no clear D gene. The clonotype comes from a man aged 25 to 45 with acute or convalescent COVID-19. The CDR3 DNA reads TGCGCCAGCAGCCAAGATATAGGCAGGATGAACACTGAAGCTTTCTTT. This codes for CASSQDIGRMNTEAFF.